One sample yielded the 25 T cell receptor beta chains listed below, sequenced in a study of blood T cells in healthy people across ages. It was with a sample-barcoded 5' primer and a J-beta primer mix that a second PCR of about 7 to 12 cycles was run. Each CDR3 protein gets one entry after TCRdb re-called the 5' RACE reads with MiXCR. The sample has roughly 1,500,000 distinct CDR3 sequences, approximately 32% seen once; the top ten hold around 11%. Sequencing was done on a sample of blood. These receptors came from a woman under 40 in good health.

The chain employs TRBV7-2 and TRBJ2-5; the match to TRBD2 covers 9 bases. V dropped 6 bases and J dropped 2; count of bases not matched to a gene: 10. The V gene's germline CDR1 is SGHTA and CDR2 FQGNSA. CDR3 length: 16 amino acids. This chain's CDR3 is CASSLMVAGAQETQYF. CDR3 nucleotides: TGTGCCAGCAGTCTCATGGTAGCGGGGGCGCAAGAGACCCAGTACTTC.

Note on this clonotype: One end of the junction varies from germline; a read error may be responsible. J is TRBJ2-5 and V is TRBV2; either TRBD1 or TRBD2 may fit D (5 bases each). In germline, CDR1 is SNHLY, CDR2 FYNNEI. The CDR3 covers 12 residues. CDR3 sequence (DNA): TGTGCCAGCAGGGGGGACCAAAAGACCCAGTACTTC. Its translation: CASRGDQKTQYF.

The rearrangement joins TRBV4-1 to TRBJ2-7, with unresolved D. Trimming took off 1 base at V and 5 bases at J, with 12 bases between the two ends. Per germline, CDR1 MGHRA and CDR2 YSYEKL. There are 14 residues in the CDR3. The CDR3 sequence: CASSQGQWVDEQYF. The CDR3 nucleotides are TGCGCCAGCAGCCAAGGGCAGTGGGTCGACGAGCAGTACTTC.

This clonotype showed up just a few times. The CDR3 coding sequence is TGTGCCAGCAGTCCCACCCCAGTAGGACTCGCCCATGAGCAGTTCTTC. Amino acids: CASSPTPVGLAHEQFF. The V call is TRBV12-3 or TRBV12-4, the J call TRBJ2-1; TRBD2 might be the D (5 bases). This CDR3 region has 16 residues. Trimming pared 5 bases from V and 8 bases from J, leaving 22 bases between.

This clonotype has a handful of counts. This chain links TRBV4-1 with TRBJ2-3; the D gene is possibly TRBD1 (6 bases). V lost 4 bases, J lost 6 bases, and 20 bases lay in between. Germline CDR1 reads MGHRA; CDR2 reads YSYEKL. The CDR3 extends over 16 amino acids. CDR3 amino acids: CASSLSRDKKLDTQYF. The CDR3 nucleotides are TGCGCCAGCAGCCTCTCCCGGGACAAGAAGTTGGATACGCAGTATTTT.

The chain uses TRBV6-5 and TRBJ1-2, with D unresolved. CDR3 length: 16 residues. Trimming left V 0 bases short and J 5 bases short, with 16 bases between. Germline CDR1 is MNHEY and CDR2 is SVGAGI. The CDR3 here is CASSYSIKPAGYGYTF. CDR3 bases: TGTGCCAGCAGTTACTCAATAAAGCCTGCGGGGTATGGCTACACCTTC.

There are a few counts of this clonotype. J is TRBJ2-1 and V is TRBV5-1, with 7 bases aligning to TRBD2. The junction had 5 bases not matched to a gene; V was cut back by 3 bases and J by 5 bases. Germline lookup yields CDR1 SGHRS and CDR2 YFSETQ. There are 14 residues in the CDR3. The CDR3: CASSSLAENNEQFF. The CDR3 DNA sequence: TGCGCCAGCAGCTCCCTAGCGGAGAACAATGAGCAGTTCTTC.

The chain uses TRBV7-9 and TRBJ2-1; D is uncertain. Between the trimmed V and J ends, which lost 2 bases and 5 bases, there was a span of 10 bases. This CDR3 spans 14 amino acids. Germline lookup yields CDR1 SEHNR and CDR2 FQNEAQ (reference sequence). CDR3 sequence: CASSLSLVNNEQFF. The CDR3 coding sequence is TGTGCCAGCAGCTTAAGCCTAGTAAACAATGAGCAGTTCTTC.

This clonotype was picked up a small number of times. The chain joins TRBV27 to TRBJ2-7; maybe TRBD2 (6 bases). Germline CDR1 and CDR2: MNHEY and SMNVEV (reference sequence). V was cut by 6 bases and J by 7 bases, with 13 bases left in between. This CDR3 contains 12 residues. CDR3 sequence reads: CASRTSSGEQYF. The CDR3 DNA reads TGTGCCAGCAGGACATCCAGCGGGGAGCAGTACTTC.

The chain has TRBV4-2 and TRBJ2-1; D possibly matches TRBD1 or TRBD2 (6 bases each). Trimming shortened V by 0 bases and J by 6 bases, and 15 bases separated the two germline ends. Germline V gene lookup returns CDR1 LGHNA and CDR2 YNFKEQ. This CDR3 has 16 amino acids. This CDR3 reads CASSQEGGTRGNEQFF. The CDR3 DNA follows: TGTGCCAGCAGCCAAGAAGGCGGGACAAGGGGCAATGAGCAGTTCTTC.

The rearrangement uses TRBV20-1 and TRBJ2-3; possibly TRBD1 or TRBD2 for D (5 bases each). V shed 6 bases and J shed 1 base, with 20 bases lying between them. Germline CDR1 is DFQATT and CDR2 is SNEGSKA (reference sequence). The CDR3 runs 16 residues. The CDR3 coding sequence is TGCAGTGCCAGGCGGTACGGGACCGCACGCACAGATACGCAGTATTTT. Protein: CSARRYGTARTDTQYF.

This clonotype appeared once. V and J are TRBV11-2 and TRBJ2-1, with D possibly TRBD2 on 6 matching bases. V was cut by 3 bases and J by 6 bases, with 15 bases left in between. The CDR3 runs to 15 residues. The germline gives CDR1 SGHAT, CDR2 FQNNGV. This CDR3 is CASSFLASECNEQFF. CDR3 DNA sequence: TGTGCCAGCAGCTTCCTGGCTAGCGAGTGCAATGAGCAGTTCTTC.

The CDR3, as DNA: TGCAGTGCTAGTAGGAGCGGGGTTTACAATGAGCAGTTCTTC. Its translation: CSASRSGVYNEQFF. J is TRBJ2-1 and V is TRBV20-1, with 7 bases aligning to TRBD2. This CDR3 comprises 14 residues. The V gene end was trimmed by 3 bases and the J gene end by 4 bases; junction bases not matched to a gene: 6. CDR1 and CDR2 from the germline V gene are DFQATT and SNEGSKA (reference sequence).

This clonotype was detected only a few times. J is TRBJ2-4 and V is TRBV9; 10 bases line up with TRBD2. Gene TRBJ2-7 matches the end of the DNA better, so the J call may be wrong. The CDR3 has 16 amino acids. Germline CDR1 is SGDLS and CDR2 is YYNGEE. CDR3 coding DNA: TGTGCCAGCAGCGTAGAGTCGGCTAGCGGGAGTTACGAGCAGTACTTC. This translates into CASSVESASGSYEQYF.

There are many counts of this clonotype. The chain recombines TRBV12-3 or TRBV12-4 with TRBJ2-1, with no clear D. The CDR3 has 14 residues. The V and J ends lost 3 bases and 8 bases respectively, with 14 bases between them. This CDR3 reads CASSFLGKVDEQFF. CDR3 coding DNA: TGTGCCAGCAGTTTTCTAGGTAAAGTCGATGAGCAGTTCTTC.

This clonotype appeared many times. The chain has TRBV29-1 and TRBJ2-1, with unresolved D. The CDR3 loop spans 13 amino acids. Germline V gives CDR1 SQVTM, CDR2 ANQGSEA. V was shortened by 5 bases and J by 5 bases, with 13 bases between the two germline ends. CDR3 sequence reads: CSVCFNTNNEQFF. The CDR3 coding sequence is TGCAGCGTTTGTTTCAACACCAACAATGAGCAGTTCTTC.

The rearrangement uses TRBV12-3 or TRBV12-4 and TRBJ2-2; TRBD1 aligns across 10 bases. Trimming removed 7 bases from V and 8 bases from J; junction bases left unmatched: 10. This CDR3 region has 15 residues. CDR3: CASTMDRGMVGELFF. Written as DNA, the CDR3 is TGTGCCAGCACCATGGACAGGGGGATGGTTGGGGAGCTGTTTTTT.

This clonotype was seen a few times. This chain links TRBV27 with TRBJ2-1, with 8 bases fitting TRBD2. Gene TRBJ2-7 matches the end of the DNA better, so the J call may be wrong. The germline V gene encodes CDR1 MNHEY and CDR2 SMNVEV (reference sequence). The CDR3 covers 14 residues. For the CDR3, the DNA is TGTGCCAGCAGTTTAGCGGGGGGATACAATGAGCAGTACTTC. It codes for CASSLAGGYNEQYF.

Details on this clonotype: A much larger clone is a single base away; this may be a read error. In this CDR3 the conserved last residue, phenylalanine or tryptophan, is missing, so a read error is likely. The rearrangement links TRBV6-1 to TRBJ2-5; 8 bases align to TRBD1. The germline V gene encodes CDR1 MNHNS and CDR2 SASEGT. The CDR3 is made up of 13 amino acids. V lost 6 bases to trimming and J lost 2 bases; unmatched junction nucleotides: 2. The CDR3 coding sequence is TGTGCCAGCAGGGACAGGGAACAAGAGACCCAGTACCTC. Its translation is CASRDREQETQYL.

The chain uses TRBV27 and TRBJ1-2; no reliable D call. The CDR3 is made up of 12 amino acids. CDR1 is MNHEY, CDR2 SMNVEV, per germline (reference sequence). The CDR3 region is CELGRANYGYTF. Here the CDR3 DNA reads TGTGAACTCGGGAGGGCCAACTATGGCTACACCTTC.

The chain is built from TRBV12-3 or TRBV12-4 and TRBJ1-4; D is unresolved. The CDR3 length is 14 residues. Between the trimmed V and J ends, which lost 3 bases and 3 bases, there was a span of 8 bases. CDR3 amino acids: CASSFTAANEKLFF. Here the CDR3 DNA reads TGTGCCAGCAGTTTCACGGCGGCTAATGAAAAACTGTTTTTT.

The chain carries TRBV20-1 and TRBJ2-7, with 7 bases that match TRBD1. Germline V lookup: CDR1 DFQATT, CDR2 SNEGSKA (reference sequence). The ends lost 4 bases at V and 4 bases at J; junction bases unmatched: 13. This CDR3 is built from 15 residues. CDR3: CSANPHAGTVYEQYF. The DNA for the CDR3 is TGCAGTGCTAATCCCCACGCCGGGACAGTATACGAGCAGTACTTC.

At least ten counts were recorded for this clonotype. An end of the junction differs from the germline gene, which may be a read error. The gene calls are TRBV5-1 and TRBJ2-7; 9 bases fit TRBD1. This CDR3 has 15 amino acids. Germline loops: CDR1 SGHRS, CDR2 YFSETQ. The CDR3: CASSNSGTGSYEQYF. CDR3 nucleotide sequence: TGTGCCAGCAGTAATTCCGGGACAGGGTCCTACGAGCAGTACTTC. The full variable domain, completed using reference TRBV5-1 and TRBJ2-7, is KAGVTQTPRYLIKTRGQQVTLSCSPISGHRSVSWYQQTPGQGLQFLFEYFSETQRNKGNFPGRFSGRQFSNSRSEMNVSTLELGDSALYLCASSNSGTGSYEQYFGPGTRLTVT.

This clonotype occurred a few times. The J gene is TRBJ2-1, the V gene TRBV2; weak D call: TRBD2 (5 bases). Looked up from germline, CDR1 is SNHLY and CDR2 is FYNNEI. Trimming took off 4 bases at V and 2 bases at J, with 15 bases between the two ends. The CDR3 has 16 residues. CDR3 region: CASSGPGAEAYNEQFF. CDR3 nucleotide sequence: TGTGCCAGCAGTGGCCCAGGAGCGGAGGCCTACAATGAGCAGTTCTTC. The whole variable domain, remainder taken from reference TRBV2 and TRBJ2-1, is EPEVTQTPSHQVTQMGQEVILRCVPISNHLYFYWYRQILGQKVEFLVSFYNNEISEKSEIFDDQFSVERPDGSNFTLKIRSTKLEDSAMYFCASSGPGAEAYNEQFFGPGTRLTVL.

The V call is TRBV6-6, the J call TRBJ1-1; D remains unclear. There are 12 residues in the CDR3. The germline V gene has CDR1 MNHNY and CDR2 SVGAGI (reference sequence). Trimming left V 5 bases short and J 11 bases short, with 15 bases between. The CDR3 bases are TGTGCCAGCAGTCAGGACGTCCCCGGCGCTTTCTTT. The encoded protein is CASSQDVPGAFF.